These T cell receptor beta chains were read from a single sample in a study of patients and donors after allogeneic stem cell transplantation. One entry per CDR3 protein, called by TCRdb with MiXCR from the RT-PCR reads. The table records some 230,000 distinct CDR3 sequences, 11% to 15% of them present only once. The sample comprised blood, either unsorted or a sorted T cell fraction (not recorded which). These receptors all come from a human donor who was either an allogeneic HSCT recipient or a stem cell or donor lymphocyte infusion donor (not recorded which). It is not recorded whose cells these are; they may come from a transplant donor. CDR3s leave out the opening cysteine and the closing phenylalanine or tryptophan. The order of the fields is CDR3 length, V gene, CDR3 protein.

len: 12
v_gene: TRBV20-1
CDR3aa: SVSRASGQDTQY

len: 14
v_gene: TRBV5-1
CDR3aa: ASSLYGGSSYNEQF

len: 14
v_gene: TRBV12-3/TRBV12-4
CDR3aa: ASSFGGAVDTGELF

len: 13
v_gene: TRBV7-9
CDR3aa: ASSSREGGDTEAF

len: 15
v_gene: TRBV2
CDR3aa: ASRVWGLTLAQETQY

len: 11
v_gene: TRBV29-1
CDR3aa: SVAVGSGNTIY

len: 14
v_gene: TRBV7-9
CDR3aa: ASSLGVRRGSNEQF

len: 15
v_gene: TRBV7-9
CDR3aa: ASSILTSNSGANVLT

len: 13
v_gene: TRBV5-6
CDR3aa: ASSLIGTLDYGYT

len: 14
v_gene: TRBV5-5
CDR3aa: ASSLPRGTAYNEQF

len: 10
v_gene: TRBV7-8
CDR3aa: ASSLVGNEQF

len: 10
v_gene: TRBV27
CDR3aa: ASRSGVGGYT

len: 14
v_gene: TRBV18
CDR3aa: ASSPDPGQGAVEAF

len: 16
v_gene: TRBV3-1
CDR3aa: ASSPKSSGTGTYNEQF

len: 10
v_gene: TRBV20-1
CDR3aa: SEGGLGTEAF

len: 13
v_gene: TRBV7-9
CDR3aa: ASRQGRMNTGELF

len: 14
v_gene: TRBV27
CDR3aa: ASSLSSSSRGEKLF

len: 14
v_gene: TRBV4-1
CDR3aa: ASSQDTGRNPYEQY

len: 14
v_gene: TRBV4-1
CDR3aa: ASSQEGRALNSPLH

len: 8
v_gene: TRBV7-8
CDR3aa: ASSLDTQY

len: 16
v_gene: TRBV6-1
CDR3aa: ASRDPRGRGLAKNIQY

len: 14
v_gene: TRBV4-3
CDR3aa: ASSQETSWGQETQY

len: 12
v_gene: TRBV18
CDR3aa: ASSVARPSYEQY

len: 14
v_gene: TRBV7-8
CDR3aa: ASSLKTSESTDTQY

len: 11
v_gene: TRBV24-1
CDR3aa: ATSDLQGQPQH

len: 11
v_gene: TRBV7-9
CDR3aa: ASSLAGGLGYT

len: 13
v_gene: TRBV15
CDR3aa: ATRNRDQYTDTQY

len: 12
v_gene: TRBV7-9
CDR3aa: ASSFRSQGETQY